This TCR beta chain stems from a study of response to subunit inactivated influenza vaccine. CDR3 length: 13 amino acids. The V end was cut by 3 bases, the J end by 6 bases, with 13 bases between. Per germline, CDR1 DFQATT and CDR2 SNEGSKA (reference sequence). Details on this clonotype: Its antigen is currently unknown.

TCRdb re-derived calls from the RT-PCR reads in MiXCR, one entry per CDR3 protein. The repertoire holds around 480,000 distinct CDR3 sequences, with approximately 15% as singletons. Study observations and caveats: New T cells are recruited in small numbers by each seasonal influenza vaccination, according to the authors' suggestion.

The sample here was CD4+ T cells sorted from PBMCs, taken 23 to 25 months after vaccination. This receptor was obtained from a man aged 50 to 69 who received an inactivated influenza vaccine. V and J are TRBV20-1 and TRBJ2-3; D call uncertain. CDR3 DNA sequence: TGCAGTGCTAGCCCCCTAATTACCGATACGCAGTATTTT. Amino acids: CSASPLITDTQYF.